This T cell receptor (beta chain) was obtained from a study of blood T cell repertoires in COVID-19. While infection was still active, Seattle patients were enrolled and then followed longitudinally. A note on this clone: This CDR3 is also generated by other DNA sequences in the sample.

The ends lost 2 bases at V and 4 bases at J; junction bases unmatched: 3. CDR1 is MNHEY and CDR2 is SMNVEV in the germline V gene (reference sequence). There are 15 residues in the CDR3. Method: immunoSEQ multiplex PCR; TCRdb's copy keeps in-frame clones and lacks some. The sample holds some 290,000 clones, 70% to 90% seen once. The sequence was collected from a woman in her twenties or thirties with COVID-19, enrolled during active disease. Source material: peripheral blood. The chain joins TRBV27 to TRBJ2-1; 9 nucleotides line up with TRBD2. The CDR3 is CASSLAGGLYNEQFF. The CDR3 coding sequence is TGTGCCAGCAGTTTAGCGGGGGGGTTATACAATGAGCAGTTCTTC.